This TCR beta chain was observed in a study of cytomegalovirus exposure and HLA in healthy donors. Study results and limitations: In terms of immune exposure information, only CMV serostatus was available.

Note on this clone: Antigen unknown.

V was shortened by 5 bases and J by 4 bases, with 18 bases between the two germline ends. CDR1 is MGHDK, CDR2 SYGVNS, per germline. The CDR3 length is 15 residues. The PCR made use of 60 Vbeta and 13 Jbeta primers. Sequencing was performed with immunoSEQ multiplex PCR; in TCRdb, only in-frame clones are kept and a portion is missing. The sample holds more than 95,000 clones; around 68% are singletons and the top ten take 4%. The chain has TRBV25-1 and TRBJ2-7; D call uncertain. The source material was PBMCs. This TCR was sampled from a man in his forties in good health and CMV-seropositive. This CDR3 reads CASSKNSPAAYEQYF. The CDR3, as DNA: TGTGCCAGCAGTAAAAACTCGCCTGCTGCATACGAGCAGTACTTC.